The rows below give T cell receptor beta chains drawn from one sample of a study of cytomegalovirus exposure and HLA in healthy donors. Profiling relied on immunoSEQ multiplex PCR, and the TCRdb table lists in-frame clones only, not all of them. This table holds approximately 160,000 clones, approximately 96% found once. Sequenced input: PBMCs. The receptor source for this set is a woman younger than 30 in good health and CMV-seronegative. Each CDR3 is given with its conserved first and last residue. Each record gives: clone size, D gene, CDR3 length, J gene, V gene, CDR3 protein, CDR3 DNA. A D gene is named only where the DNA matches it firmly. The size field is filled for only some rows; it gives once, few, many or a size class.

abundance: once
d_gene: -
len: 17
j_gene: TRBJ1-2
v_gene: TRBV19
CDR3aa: CASSIVGDGGMEYGYTF
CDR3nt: TGTGCCAGTAGTATTGTCGGGGACGGGGGGATGGAGTATGGCTACACCTTC

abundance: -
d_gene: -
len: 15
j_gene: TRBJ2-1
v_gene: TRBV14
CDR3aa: CASSQAGSSYNEQFF
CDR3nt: TGTGCCAGCAGCCAAGCGGGGAGCTCCTACAATGAGCAGTTCTTC

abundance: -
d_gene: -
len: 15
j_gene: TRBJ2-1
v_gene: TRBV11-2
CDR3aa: CASRQTNSSPNEQFF
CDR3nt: TGTGCCAGCAGACAGACCAATTCGTCCCCCAATGAGCAGTTCTTC

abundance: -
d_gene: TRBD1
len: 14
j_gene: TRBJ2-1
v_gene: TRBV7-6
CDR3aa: CASSWQGVGNEQFF
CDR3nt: TGTGCCAGCAGCTGGCAGGGGGTAGGAAATGAGCAGTTCTTC

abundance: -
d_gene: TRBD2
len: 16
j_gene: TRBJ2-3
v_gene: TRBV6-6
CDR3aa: CASSYESGGRTDTQYF
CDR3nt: TGTGCCAGCAGTTACGAGTCGGGGGGGCGCACAGATACGCAGTATTTT

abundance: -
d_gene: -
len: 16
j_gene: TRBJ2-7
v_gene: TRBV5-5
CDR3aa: CASSGIAGIKSYEQYF
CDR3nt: TGTGCCAGCAGTGGCATTGCGGGCATCAAGTCCTACGAGCAGTACTTC

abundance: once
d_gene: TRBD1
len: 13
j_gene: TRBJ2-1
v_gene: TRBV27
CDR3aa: CASSPGQYNEQFF
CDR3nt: TGTGCCAGCAGCCCGGGACAGTACAATGAGCAGTTCTTC

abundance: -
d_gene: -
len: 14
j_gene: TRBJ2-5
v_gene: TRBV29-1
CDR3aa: CSVTRDRDQETQYF
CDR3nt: TGCAGCGTGACTAGAGACAGAGACCAAGAGACCCAGTACTTC

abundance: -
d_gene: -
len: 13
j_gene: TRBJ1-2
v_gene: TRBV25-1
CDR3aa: CASSPAGFRGYTF
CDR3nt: TGTGCCAGCAGTCCCGCGGGGTTTCGGGGCTACACCTTC

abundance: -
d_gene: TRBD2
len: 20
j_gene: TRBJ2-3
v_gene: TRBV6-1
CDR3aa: CASSEARTSGGPLRGDTQYF
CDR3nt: TGTGCCAGCAGTGAAGCCCGGACTAGCGGGGGGCCTCTTAGGGGAGATACGCAGTATTTT

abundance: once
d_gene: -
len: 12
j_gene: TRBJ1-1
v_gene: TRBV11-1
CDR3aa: CASSLGRAEAFF
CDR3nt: TGTGCCAGCAGCTTGGGCAGGGCTGAAGCTTTCTTT

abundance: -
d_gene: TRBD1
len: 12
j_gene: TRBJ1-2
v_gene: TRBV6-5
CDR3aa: CASRPGQGAGTF
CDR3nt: TGTGCCAGCCGACCGGGACAGGGGGCTGGTACCTTC

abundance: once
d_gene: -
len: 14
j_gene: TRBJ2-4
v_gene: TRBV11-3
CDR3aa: CASSLGQGKNIQYF
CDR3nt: TGTGCCAGCAGCTTAGGGCAGGGCAAAAACATTCAGTACTTC

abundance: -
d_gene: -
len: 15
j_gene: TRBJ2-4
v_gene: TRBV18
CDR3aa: CASSPPGRRSNIQYF
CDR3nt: TGTGCCAGCTCACCACCAGGGAGGAGATCGAACATTCAGTACTTC

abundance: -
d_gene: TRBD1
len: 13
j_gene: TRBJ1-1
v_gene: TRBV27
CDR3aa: CASKTGGFTEAFF
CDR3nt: TGTGCCAGCAAGACAGGGGGCTTCACTGAAGCTTTCTTT

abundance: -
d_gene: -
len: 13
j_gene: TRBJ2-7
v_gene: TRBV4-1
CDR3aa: CASSQTQGYEQYF
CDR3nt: TGCGCCAGCAGCCAGACACAGGGCTACGAGCAGTACTTC